This T cell receptor beta chain comes out of a study of blood T cell repertoires in COVID-19. How the authors handled the data: The authors estimated nucleated cell counts from reference gene primer amplification. This table comes from immunoSEQ multiplex PCR, and its TCRdb copy is limited to in-frame clones, with some not included. The D gene and trimming were derived from the DNA, and the V and J assignments and clone size from that table. The table lists 390,000 or so clones, 87% of them singletons. J gave up 5 bases and V 0 bases, and 7 bases lay outside the gene matches. Germline V gene sequence: CDR1 SGDLS, CDR2 YYNGEE. The CDR3 totals 15 residues.

The source of this sequence is a woman in her thirties with COVID-19, enrolled during active disease. The genes are TRBV9 and TRBJ2-5; TRBD2 aligns across 7 bases. Sample: peripheral blood. The CDR3 sequence is CASSVGEGTRETQYF. The CDR3 DNA sequence: TGTGCCAGCAGCGTAGGGGAGGGCACGAGGGAGACCCAGTACTTC. Using reference TRBV9 and TRBJ2-5 for the parts outside the CDR3, the full variable domain is DSGVTQTPKHLITATGQRVTLRCSPRSGDLSVYWYQQSLDQGLQFLIQYYNGEERAKGNILERFSAQQFPDLHSELNLSSLELGDSALYFCASSVGEGTRETQYFGPGTRLLVL.